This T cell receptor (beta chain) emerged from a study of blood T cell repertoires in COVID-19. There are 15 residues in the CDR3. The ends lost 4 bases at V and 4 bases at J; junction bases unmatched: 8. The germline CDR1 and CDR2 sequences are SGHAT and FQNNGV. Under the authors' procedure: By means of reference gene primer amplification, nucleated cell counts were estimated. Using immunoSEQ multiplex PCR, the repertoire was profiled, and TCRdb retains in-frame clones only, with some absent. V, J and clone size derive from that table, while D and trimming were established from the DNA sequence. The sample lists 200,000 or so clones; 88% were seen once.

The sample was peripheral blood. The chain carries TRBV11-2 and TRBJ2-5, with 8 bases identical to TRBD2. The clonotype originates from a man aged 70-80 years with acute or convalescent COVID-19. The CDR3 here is CASSWGGLAGETQYF. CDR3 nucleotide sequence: TGTGCCAGCAGCTGGGGCGGGCTAGCGGGAGAGACCCAGTACTTC.